Reported below is one T cell receptor (beta chain). Original analysis: Amplification from reference gene primers served as the basis for estimated nucleated cell counts. The protocol was immunoSEQ multiplex PCR, while the TCRdb copy is restricted to in-frame clones and leaves out a portion. The DNA gave D and trimming, while V, J and clone size come from that table. The sample lists a few hundred thousand clones; about 85% were seen once. The sample belongs to a study of blood T cell repertoires in COVID-19. Study-level background: Material from acute and convalescent COVID-19 was sourced from the United States, Italy and Spain. PBMCs, B-cell-depleted T cells, or T cells provided the cDNA or gDNA that made up the material.

From germline, CDR1 is SEHNR and CDR2 FQNEAQ (reference sequence). This CDR3 region has 14 residues. Trimming cost V 5 bases and J 5 bases; bases outside gene matches: 5. The TCR originated in a woman between 18 and 29 years old with acute or convalescent COVID-19. V usage is TRBV7-9 and J usage is TRBJ2-1, with 8 bases that match TRBD2. The material sequenced was peripheral blood. CDR3 DNA: TGTGCCAGCAGCCCTCCGGGACTAGACAATGAGCAGTTCTTC. Its translation: CASSPPGLDNEQFF.